What follows are 15 T cell receptor beta chains derived from one specimen sequenced in a study of blood T cell repertoires in COVID-19. The assay was immunoSEQ multiplex PCR, and TCRdb's table has in-frame clones only and misses some. The sample has some 73,000 clones, around 70% seen once. Sequenced material: peripheral blood. Receptors originate from a man between 60 and 75 years old with acute or convalescent COVID-19.

V gene TRBV2 combines with J gene TRBJ2-7; a possible D gene is TRBD1 (6 bases). The germline gives CDR1 SNHLY, CDR2 FYNNEI. This CDR3 has 17 residues. The V gene lost 3 bases and the J gene lost 2 bases, with 20 bases spanning the gap. CDR3 sequence reads: CASSDAFRQGLTYEQYV. CDR3 nucleotide sequence: TGTGCCAGCAGTGACGCTTTTAGGCAGGGGCTTACCTACGAGCAGTACGTC.

The gene calls are TRBV19 and TRBJ1-1; D perhaps matches TRBD1 (5 bases). V shed 3 bases and J shed 1 base, with 6 bases lying between them. Germline CDR1 and CDR2: LNHDA and SQIVND (reference sequence). The CDR3 is made up of 13 amino acids. Here the CDR3 DNA reads TGTGCCAGTAGTATTGGGGCGAACACTGAAGCTTTCTTT. This translates into CASSIGANTEAFF.

The chain recombines TRBV24-1 with TRBJ1-4; D possibly corresponds to TRBD1 (6 bases). The CDR3 is made up of 16 amino acids. Trimming stripped 2 bases from V and 8 bases from J, with 17 bases between. In germline, CDR1 is KGHDR, CDR2 SFDVKD. The CDR3 nucleotides read TGTGCCACCAGTGATTCCGGGACACGGGTTCGGGAAAAACTGTTTTTT. Amino acids: CATSDSGTRVREKLFF.

The V and J genes are TRBV5-1 and TRBJ2-5; 7 positions agree with TRBD2. Germline trimming cut 4 bases from V and 5 bases from J; bases unmatched to any gene: 11. Germline loops: CDR1 SGHRS, CDR2 YFSETQ. The CDR3 is 15 residues long. For the CDR3, the DNA is TGCGCCAGCAGCCTCCTGGGGGGGGATGCGGAGACCCAGTACTTC. Protein product: CASSLLGGDAETQYF.

The chain joins TRBV3-1 (or the pseudogene TRBV3-2) to TRBJ2-5; 8 bases align to TRBD2. Per the germline V gene, CDR1 is LGHDT and CDR2 is YNNKEL (reference sequence). J lost 2 bases, V lost 1 base, and 6 bases had no gene match. The CDR3 loop spans 16 amino acids. Here the CDR3 reads CASSQAGLAGQETQYF. The CDR3 coding sequence is TGTGCCAGCAGCCAAGCAGGGTTAGCGGGGCAAGAGACCCAGTACTTC.

J is TRBJ2-7 and V is TRBV6-1, with 8 bases fitting TRBD1. After removal of 2 bases from V and 6 bases from J, the junction contained 6 bases not matched to a gene. There are 14 residues in the CDR3. Germline values: CDR1 MNHNS, CDR2 SASEGT. CDR3 sequence reads: CASSESDRGFEQYV. In DNA, the CDR3 is TGTGCCAGCAGTGAAAGTGACAGGGGCTTCGAGCAGTACGTC.

This clone was seen just once. The chain has TRBV9 and TRBJ1-1, with 8 nucleotides matching TRBD1. The junction had 6 bases not matched to a gene; V was cut back by 4 bases and J by 4 bases. Germline lookup yields CDR1 SGDLS and CDR2 YYNGEE. This CDR3 comprises 14 residues. The DNA for the CDR3 is TGTGCCAGCAGCTCGCAGGGGGCTGGCACTGAAGCTTTCTTT. This codes for CASSSQGAGTEAFF.

CDR3 region: CASSPLESTDTQYF. The CDR3 coding sequence is TGTGCCAGCAGCCCGCTAGAGTCCACAGATACGCAGTATTTT. The V call is TRBV9, the J call TRBJ2-3; D uncertain. Germline CDR1 reads SGDLS; CDR2 reads YYNGEE. This CDR3 has 14 residues. V was clipped by 4 bases and J by 2 bases, with 11 bases between them.

The CDR3 DNA follows: TGTGCCAGCAGTGACTCGACCAGGGGAGAGCAGTACTTC. The encoded protein is CASSDSTRGEQYF. The V gene is TRBV6-4, the J gene TRBJ2-7; TRBD1 might be the D (6 bases). CDR1 is MRHNA and CDR2 is SNTAGT in the germline V gene. The V gene lost 0 bases and the J gene lost 7 bases, with 10 bases spanning the gap. The CDR3 covers 13 residues.

This clone was seen more than once but under ten times. The chain joins TRBV7-9 to TRBJ1-1; the match to TRBD1 covers 7 bases. V shed 3 bases and J 1 base; nucleotides not matched to a gene: 5. CDR1 and CDR2 from the germline V gene are SEHNR and FQNEAQ (reference sequence). The length of the CDR3 is 15 residues. The CDR3 protein is CASSFGDRANTEAFF. CDR3 nucleotide sequence: TGTGCCAGCAGCTTCGGAGACAGGGCGAACACTGAAGCTTTCTTT.

This clone appeared a few times. This chain uses TRBV9 with TRBJ1-6; tentatively, D is TRBD1 (5 bases). Trimming removed 1 base at V and 10 bases at J, with 9 bases between. Per the germline V gene, CDR1 is SGDLS and CDR2 is YYNGEE. The CDR3 is 13 amino acids. The CDR3 loop reads CASSVTQGSPLHF. CDR3 sequence (DNA): TGTGCCAGCAGCGTAACCCAGGGCTCACCCCTCCACTTT.

The genes are TRBV11-2 and TRBJ2-1; TRBD1 matches at 7 bases. J gave up 7 bases and V 4 bases, and 10 bases lay outside the gene matches. Germline lookup yields CDR1 SGHAT and CDR2 FQNNGV. CDR3 length: 15 residues. The CDR3 here is CASSSRDSVFNEQFF. The CDR3 coding sequence is TGTGCCAGCAGCTCCCGGGACAGCGTTTTTAATGAGCAGTTCTTC.

In regard to this clone: The junction departs from germline at one end; a sequencing error may be responsible. V gene TRBV5-4 combines with J gene TRBJ2-3; no clear D. The CDR3 length is 13 residues. Germline assignment: CDR1 SGHNT and CDR2 YYREEE (reference sequence). The CDR3 DNA is TGTGCCAGCAGCTTTCAATCCACATATACGCAGTATTTT. It translates to CASSFQSTYTQYF.

The chain links TRBV6-4 to TRBJ2-2; TRBD2 agrees at 7 bases. The CDR3 is made up of 14 amino acids. Germline-derived CDR1 and CDR2 are MRHNA and SNTAGT. The V and J ends lost 5 bases and 4 bases, in that order; junction bases with no gene match: 4. CDR3 protein: CASSPLAATGELFF. CDR3 coding DNA: TGTGCCAGCAGTCCCCTAGCGGCCACCGGGGAGCTGTTTTTT.

This chain links TRBV5-4 with TRBJ1-2; no clear D gene. The V end lost 0 bases, the J end lost 9 bases, and 15 bases lay between the germline ends. CDR3 length equals 14 residues. Germline V gene lookup returns CDR1 SGHNT and CDR2 YYREEE (reference sequence). The DNA of the CDR3 is TGTGCCAGCAGCTTGGCCCTTCTTACATTAAGCTACACCTTC. Its protein product is CASSLALLTLSYTF.